The clone carrying this T cell receptor beta chain has a single count. The data are from a study of blood T cell repertoires in COVID-19. Study context: The samples span acute and convalescent COVID-19 from the United States, Italy and Spain.

The germline gives CDR1 MNHEY, CDR2 SVGAGI. V dropped 6 bases and J dropped 6 bases, with 14 bases sitting between them. The CDR3 spans 13 residues. The assay was immunoSEQ multiplex PCR, and TCRdb's table has in-frame clones only and misses some. Seen here are 200,000 to 250,000 clones, around 82% observed once, and the top ten hold 6% to 7.5%. The study drew participants aged about 18 to 95 years from approximately 25 US areas. The receptor comes from a woman aged 40 to 49 with acute COVID-19. V usage is TRBV6-5 and J usage is TRBJ1-2; D remains unclear. Sample: PBMCs or T cells enriched from blood (not recorded which). CDR3 nucleotides: TGTGCCAGCAGCAAGGACTACCCAAATGGCTACACCTTC. Translated, it gives CASSKDYPNGYTF.